These 12 T cell receptor beta chains were sequenced from one sample in a study of CD8 T cells in ankylosing spondylitis. Notes on the study in general: What appeared characteristic of ankylosing spondylitis blood was a TCR beta motif of 7 or 8 highly homologous variants.

TCRdb analysed the 5' RACE reads with MiXCR anew, one entry per CDR3 protein. This table has around 490,000 distinct CDR3 sequences, roughly 5.3% appearing once. These TCRs' antigens remain unknown. Sequencing used blood, either unsorted or a sorted T cell fraction (not recorded which). These receptors originate from a male donor with ankylosing spondylitis.

Points on this clonotype: A much larger clonotype is one base distant, so this may be a read error. The V gene is TRBV6-5, the J gene TRBJ2-1, with D hard to call. This CDR3 is 13 amino acids long. Germline V lookup: CDR1 MNHEY, CDR2 SVGAGI. CDR3 sequence reads: CASSHYWGNEQIF. The CDR3 DNA follows: TGTGCCAGCAGTCACTACTGGGGAAATGAGCAGATCTTC.

This clonotype was found many times. This chain uses TRBV5-4 with TRBJ2-2, with TRBD1 matching 8 bases. Germline loops: CDR1 SGHNT, CDR2 YYREEE (reference sequence). J lost 7 bases, V lost 4 bases, and 6 bases had no gene match. The CDR3 totals 14 residues. As DNA, the CDR3 is TGTGCCAGCAGCACCAGGGGGCTTGGCGGGGAGCTGTTTTTT. Its protein is CASSTRGLGGELFF.

This clonotype was detected only a few times. CDR3: CASSSRTGGSEQYF. The CDR3 DNA is TGTGCCAGCAGCAGTAGGACAGGAGGTAGCGAGCAGTACTTC. The rearrangement links TRBV6-1 to TRBJ2-7, with TRBD1 matching over 7 bases. Germline CDR1 and CDR2: MNHNS and SASEGT. The CDR3 has 14 residues. The junction had 11 bases not matched to a gene; V was cut back by 6 bases and J by 6 bases.

At least ten counts were recorded for this clonotype. This sequence joins TRBV12-3 or TRBV12-4 and TRBJ1-3; no reliable D call. V lost 8 bases and J lost 2, with 13 bases in between. This CDR3 spans 14 amino acids. CDR3 in DNA: TGTGCCAGCGGACTCAGAACTCCTGGAAACACCATATATTTT. Its protein is CASGLRTPGNTIYF.

This clonotype has a count of ten or more. V gene TRBV12-3 or TRBV12-4 combines with J gene TRBJ1-1, with a possible D match to TRBD1 (5 bases). V was clipped by 3 bases and J by 5 bases, with 10 bases between them. The length of the CDR3 is 13 residues. CDR3 in DNA: TGTGCCAGCAGTTTTACCGGGGGGACTGAAGCTTTCTTT. Its protein product is CASSFTGGTEAFF.

This clonotype was seen ten or more times. V usage is TRBV29-1 and J usage is TRBJ2-5; possibly TRBD1 or TRBD2 for D (6 bases each). CDR3 length equals 12 residues. Trimming stripped 7 bases from V and 1 base from J, with 10 bases between. CDR1 and CDR2 from the germline V gene are SQVTM and ANQGSEA. CDR3 amino acids: CSAGGGQETQYF. In nucleotides, the CDR3 is TGCAGCGCTGGAGGGGGCCAAGAGACCCAGTACTTC.

At least ten counts were recorded for this clonotype. The rearrangement uses TRBV29-1 and TRBJ1-2, with 8 positions matching TRBD1. J lost 3 bases, V lost 4 bases, and 7 bases had no gene match. CDR1 and CDR2 from the germline V gene are SQVTM and ANQGSEA. The CDR3 contains 14 residues. This CDR3 is CSVAGQGLYYGYTF. The CDR3 nucleotides read TGCAGCGTTGCCGGACAGGGTCTATACTATGGCTACACCTTC.

Many counts were recorded for this clonotype. This rearrangement joins TRBV10-3 to TRBJ1-3, with D perhaps TRBD1 (5 bases). CDR3 length: 12 amino acids. The V gene's germline CDR1 is ENHRY and CDR2 SYGVKD. The CDR3 sequence is CGSRESGNTIYF. The CDR3 DNA sequence: TGTGGAAGCAGGGAGTCTGGAAACACCATATATTTT.

V usage is TRBV6-5 and J usage is TRBJ2-1; D is unclear. From germline, CDR1 is MNHEY and CDR2 SVGAGI. V dropped 0 bases and J dropped 7 bases, with 10 bases sitting between them. This CDR3 comprises 14 residues. The CDR3 nucleotides read TGTGCCAGCAGTTACTCCCGCCCCCCTAATGAGCAGTTCTTC. This sequence encodes CASSYSRPPNEQFF.

This clonotype was found many times. The chain has TRBV6-5 and TRBJ1-1; TRBD1 might be the D (5 bases). The germline V gene has CDR1 MNHEY and CDR2 SVGAGI. Deletions cut 2 bases from V and 3 bases from J, with 10 bases between. The CDR3 totals 14 residues. CDR3 DNA sequence: TGTGCCAGCAGTTACCAAAGAGGGGACACTGAAGCTTTCTTT. Translation gives CASSYQRGDTEAFF.

This clonotype was recorded many times. CDR3 nucleotides: TGTGCTAGTGCCCCAGGGAGAATGAGGACCGGGGAGCTGTTTTTT. It specifies CASAPGRMRTGELFF. The chain uses TRBV12-5 and TRBJ2-2; D could derive from TRBD1 or TRBD2 (5 bases each). Trimming left V 7 bases short and J 5 bases short, with 17 bases between. Germline lookup yields CDR1 LGHNT and CDR2 FRNRAP. The CDR3 has 15 amino acids.

This clonotype was seen ten or more times. The V call is TRBV4-1, the J call TRBJ1-1, with D perhaps TRBD1 (6 bases). Germline CDR1 MGHRA, CDR2 YSYEKL. The CDR3 totals 13 residues. Between the trimmed V and J ends, which lost 1 base and 3 bases, there was a span of 6 bases. CDR3 sequence reads: CASSQGGHTEAFF. The CDR3 nucleotides are TGCGCCAGCAGCCAAGGGGGGCACACTGAAGCTTTCTTT.